This passage covers 11 T cell receptor beta chains from one sample sequenced in a study of T cell clonality in common variable immunodeficiency (dated by TCRdb to between 2015 and 2016). What the authors observed across the whole study: CVID TCRbeta sequences were reported to have fewer deletions and N-nucleotide insertions and to lack highly modified clones with 13 or more V deletions.

Receptor libraries were prepared by the immunoSEQ multiplex PCR assay. This immuneACCESS table, as held by TCRdb, lists in-frame sequences with V and J called but not all clones. Of the missing ones, under half trace to an unresolved V gene in checked studies; the others have no known cause. The sample's clone listing holds about 7,800 clones. About 3.5% of the sample lies in the top ten. The antigens for these receptors are not known. Sequenced sample: peripheral blood mononuclear cells. Receptors were obtained from a human donor with common variable immunodeficiency.

Of note for this clone: Read sequence stops 3 residues before the CDR3 end, and the germline J gene provides the missing end. V and J are TRBV7-2 and TRBJ2-5; 8 bases line up with TRBD1. Germline trimming cut 5 bases from V and 7 bases from J; bases unmatched to any gene: 6. Germline CDR1 and CDR2: SGHTA and FQGNSA. There are 13 residues in the CDR3. The DNA read from the CDR3 is TGTGCCAGCAGCGCCGGACAGGGAGGGACC. Protein product: CASSAGQGGT. The complete CDR3 reads CASSAGQGGTQYF.

With respect to this clone: Sequencing ends 3 residues short of the CDR3 end; the germline J gene provides the rest. The chain uses TRBV7-9 and TRBJ2-3; D is perhaps TRBD1 (6 bases). Germline loops: CDR1 SEHNR, CDR2 FQNEAQ (reference sequence). Trimming pared 5 bases from V and 8 bases from J, leaving 14 bases between. The CDR3 extends over 13 amino acids. The CDR3 sequence is CASSLGQGGTQYF. Incomplete CDR3 DNA: TGTGCCAGCAGCCTCGGACAAGGGGGTACG.

With regard to this clone: The read is 3 residues too short to cover the CDR3 end, so that end is filled in from the germline J gene. The genes are TRBV19 and TRBJ2-2, with 7 bases that match TRBD1. The CDR3 consists of 14 residues. From germline, CDR1 is LNHDA and CDR2 SQIVND (reference sequence). V gave up 6 bases and J gave up 3 bases; unmatched junction bases: 4. The chain's CDR3 is CASRSGQYTGELFF. Partial CDR3 DNA: TGTGCCAGTAGGTCGGGACAGTACACCGGGGAG.

CDR3: CASSPRTSNSLEQYF. The covered CDR3 bases are TGTGCCAGCTCACCACGGACTAGCAATTCTCTCGAG. The J gene is TRBJ2-7, the V gene TRBV18; 8 bases are shared with TRBD2. The read comes to an end 3 residues before the CDR3 does, leaving the germline J gene to fill in the end. The junction had 8 bases not matched to a gene; V was cut back by 1 base and J by 6 bases. The germline CDR1 and CDR2 sequences are KGHSH and LQKENI. The CDR3 has 15 residues.

A word on this clone: The read terminates 3 residues ahead of where the CDR3 ends, so the germline J gene completes it. V usage is TRBV5-1 and J usage is TRBJ2-5, with D tentatively TRBD2 (6 bases). Trimming pared 2 bases from V and 5 bases from J, leaving 19 bases between. The germline V gene has CDR1 SGHRS and CDR2 YFSETQ. This CDR3 is built from 16 residues. Partial CDR3 DNA: TGCGCCAGCAGCTTAGGTGGAGGGGCCCTGGGTGAGACC. This gives the protein CASSLGGGALGET. Given in full, the CDR3 is CASSLGGGALGETQYF.

Regarding this clone: With the read ending 3 residues before the CDR3 end, the germline J gene is used to fill in that end. The V and J genes are TRBV5-1 and TRBJ2-3, with 10 nucleotides matching TRBD1. The germline gives CDR1 SGHRS, CDR2 YFSETQ. With V trimmed by 4 bases and J by 4 bases, 3 bases remained unmatched. The CDR3 is made up of 14 amino acids. The CDR3 sequence is CASSLGQGADTQYF. The CDR3 DNA, read in part, is TGCGCCAGCAGCCTCGGACAGGGGGCAGATACG.

Note on this clone: The read terminates 3 residues ahead of where the CDR3 ends, so the germline J gene completes it. The chain combines TRBV30 with TRBJ1-4; D not certain. Trimming cost V 0 bases and J 3 bases, with 14 bases left between them. This CDR3 has 16 amino acids. CDR1 GTSNPN and CDR2 SVGIG come from the germline V gene (reference sequence). The part of the CDR3 DNA that was read is TGTGCCTGGAGTGTACCGGTGACGGGGTCTAATGAAAAA. Amino acid sequence: CAWSVPVTGSNEK. The CDR3 in full is CAWSVPVTGSNEKLFF.

In terms of frequency, this clone is medium-sized (0.01 to 0.1%). The sequenced part of the CDR3 DNA is TGTGCCAGCAGTTCCCGGACAGGGAGGAGCACC. It translates to CASSSRTGRST. The complete CDR3 protein is CASSSRTGRSTIYF. The genes are TRBV5-5 and TRBJ1-3; 8 bases are shared with TRBD1. The read stops 3 residues short of the end of the CDR3; the missing end is completed from the germline J gene. The V and J ends lost 5 bases and 9 bases, in that order; junction bases with no gene match: 10. This CDR3 contains 14 residues. Germline-derived CDR1 and CDR2 are SGHKS and YYEKEE (reference sequence).

This clone registers medium-sized (0.01 to 0.1%) by frequency. The read ends 3 residues early relative to the CDR3; the germline J gene fills the gap. The J gene is TRBJ2-3, the V gene TRBV7-2; perhaps TRBD2 as D (6 bases). Trimming cost V 3 bases and J 2 bases, with 9 bases left between them. CDR3 size: 14 residues. CDR1 SGHTA and CDR2 FQGNSA come from the germline V gene. The CDR3 here is CASSLGLVTDTQYF. CDR3 DNA (partial): TGTGCCAGCAGCTTGGGACTGGTCACAGATACG.

Details on this clone: Read coverage stops 3 residues before the CDR3 terminus; the germline J gene supplies the remainder. This chain links TRBV20-1 with TRBJ2-7; 15 positions agree with TRBD2. V was pared by 5 bases and J by 3 bases, with 2 bases of the junction left unmatched. The CDR3 consists of 14 residues. CDR1 and CDR2 (germline): DFQATT, SNEGSKA (reference sequence). CDR3 region: CSALGLAGGYEQYF. The covered CDR3 bases are TGCAGTGCTCTGGGACTAGCGGGAGGCTACGAG.

Concerning this clone itself: The CDR3 end lies 3 residues beyond the end of the read and is filled in from the germline J gene. The gene calls are TRBV7-9 and TRBJ1-1; D is ambiguous. V lost 1 base and J lost 2, with 8 bases in between. The CDR3 totals 14 residues. The germline CDR1 and CDR2 sequences are SEHNR and FQNEAQ (reference sequence). The CDR3 DNA, read in part, is TGTGCCAGCAGCTTAGATGGTGGCAACACTGAA. It codes for CASSLDGGNTE. The complete CDR3 reads CASSLDGGNTEAFF.